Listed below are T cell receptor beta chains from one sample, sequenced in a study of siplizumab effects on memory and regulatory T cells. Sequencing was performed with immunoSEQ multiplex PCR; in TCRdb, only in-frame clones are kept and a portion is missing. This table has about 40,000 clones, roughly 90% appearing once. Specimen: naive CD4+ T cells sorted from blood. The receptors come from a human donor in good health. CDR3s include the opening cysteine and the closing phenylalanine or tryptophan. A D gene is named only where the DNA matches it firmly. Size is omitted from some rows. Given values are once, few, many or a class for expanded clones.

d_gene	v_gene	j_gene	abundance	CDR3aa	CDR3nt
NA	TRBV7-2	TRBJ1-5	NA	CASSFNSGAQPQHF	TGTGCCAGCAGCTTCAATTCAGGGGCCCAGCCCCAGCATTTT
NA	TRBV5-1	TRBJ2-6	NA	CASSLPEYSGANVLTF	TGCGCCAGCAGCCTCCCCGAATACTCTGGGGCCAACGTCCTGACTTTC
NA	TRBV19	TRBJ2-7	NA	CASSEGRSSYEQYF	TGTGCCAGTAGCGAGGGAAGGAGCTCCTACGAGCAGTACTTC
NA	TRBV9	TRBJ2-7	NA	CASSVSASANYEQYF	TGTGCCAGCAGCGTATCCGCTAGCGCCAATTACGAGCAGTACTTC
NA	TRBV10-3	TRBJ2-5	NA	CAISDGSNQETQYF	TGTGCCATCAGTGACGGGAGCAACCAAGAGACCCAGTACTTC
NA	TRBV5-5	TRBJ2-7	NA	CASSSDLTYEQYF	TGTGCCAGCAGCTCGGACCTCACCTACGAGCAGTACTTC
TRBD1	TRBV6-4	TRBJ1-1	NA	CASSHNSGTGGGGALFF	TGTGCCAGCAGTCATAATTCCGGGACAGGGGGCGGCGGGGCATTATTCTTT
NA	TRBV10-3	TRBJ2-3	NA	CAFRQGNTDTQYF	TGTGCCTTCCGGCAGGGGAACACAGATACGCAGTATTTT
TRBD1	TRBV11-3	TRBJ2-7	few	CASSFGTGPSEQYF	TGTGCCAGCAGCTTCGGGACAGGCCCTAGTGAGCAGTACTTC
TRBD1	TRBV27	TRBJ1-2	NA	CASSAQGLYGYTF	TGTGCCAGCAGTGCACAGGGGCTCTATGGCTACACCTTC
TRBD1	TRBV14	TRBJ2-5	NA	CASSQPGQGWETQYF	TGTGCCAGCAGCCAGCCGGGACAGGGGTGGGAGACCCAGTACTTC
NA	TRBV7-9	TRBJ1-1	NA	CATQGLRNTEAFF	TGTGCCACCCAGGGCCTAAGGAACACTGAAGCTTTCTTT
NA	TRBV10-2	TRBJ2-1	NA	CASSRGPSEYNEQFF	TGCGCCAGCAGCCGTGGACCAAGCGAGTACAATGAGCAGTTCTTC
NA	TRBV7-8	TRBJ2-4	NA	CASSEAGPDIQYF	TGTGCCAGCTCTGAGGCGGGACCGGACATTCAGTACTTC
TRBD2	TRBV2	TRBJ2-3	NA	CASSPGGLASSRYF	TGTGCCAGCAGTCCCGGGGGGTTAGCTTCGTCTCGGTATTTT
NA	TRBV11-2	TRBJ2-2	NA	CASSLGTPGELFF	TGTGCCAGCAGCTTGGGGACACCCGGGGAGCTGTTTTTT
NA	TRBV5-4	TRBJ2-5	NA	CASSPRQPETQYF	TGTGCCAGCAGCCCAAGACAACCAGAGACCCAGTACTTC
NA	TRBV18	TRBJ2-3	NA	CASSPRGDLQYF	TGTGCCAGCTCACCACGGGGGGACCTACAGTATTTT
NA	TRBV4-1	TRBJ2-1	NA	CASSQPSGAAYTEQFF	TGCGCCAGCAGCCAACCGTCCGGGGCGGCCTACACAGAGCAGTTCTTC
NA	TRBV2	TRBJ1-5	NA	CASSDTNSNQPQHF	TGTGCCAGCAGTGACACTAATAGCAATCAGCCCCAGCATTTT
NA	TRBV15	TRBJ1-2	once	CATRDRVSENYGYTF	TGTGCCACCAGGGACCGGGTCAGTGAAAACTATGGCTACACCTTC
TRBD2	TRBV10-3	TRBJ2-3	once	CAISPGLAGFRLPLTDTQYF	TGTGCCATCAGTCCCGGACTAGCGGGTTTTCGTTTACCCCTCACAGATACGCAGTATTTT
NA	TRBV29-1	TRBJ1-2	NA	CSTALANYGYTF	TGCAGCACTGCCCTGGCAAATTATGGCTACACCTTC
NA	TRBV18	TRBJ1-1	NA	CASSPDGARGTEAFF	TGTGCCAGCTCACCGGATGGGGCGCGAGGCACTGAAGCTTTCTTT
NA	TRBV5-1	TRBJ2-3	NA	CASSSRPGSGTDTQYF	TGCGCCAGCAGCTCGCGACCAGGGTCTGGCACAGATACGCAGTATTTT
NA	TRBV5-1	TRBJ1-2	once	CASSTSGESGYTF	TGCGCCAGCAGCACATCAGGGGAATCTGGCTACACCTTC
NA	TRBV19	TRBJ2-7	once	CASSSADYEQYF	TGTGCCAGTAGTTCTGCAGATTACGAGCAGTACTTC